This TCR beta chain was observed in a study of T cell responses to AZD1222 COVID-19 vaccine. Study summary: Samples with a second dose at about 4 or about 12 weeks were pooled together. Study results and caveats: Spike as a whole was targeted by vaccine-associated CD4 TCRs, dominant at 160-218 and 743-854.

Comment on this clone: What it binds is not known.

Libraries were prepared by immunoSEQ multiplex PCR; TCRdb keeps only in-frame clonotypes and omits some of them. The data hold about 130,000 clones, with 85% to 95% observed a single time. V trimming: 8 bases; J trimming: 5 bases; junction bases outside the gene matches: 3. The germline CDR1 and CDR2 sequences are MNHEY and SVGAGI. This CDR3 contains 13 residues. The source was peripheral blood, collected on day 0 of AZD1222 vaccination. This sequence was found in an adult in good health. The chain combines TRBV6-5 with TRBJ1-1, with 12 bases fitting TRBD1. CDR3 amino acids: CASGTGGLTEAFF. The DNA of the CDR3 is TGTGCCAGCGGGACAGGGGGCTTGACTGAAGCTTTCTTT.